The 27 T cell receptor beta chains below all came from one sample that was sequenced in a study of cytomegalovirus exposure and HLA in healthy donors. In the PCR, 60 Vbeta and 13 Jbeta primers were used. Data came from immunoSEQ multiplex PCR; TCRdb stores just in-frame clones and leaves some out. The sample carries around 120,000 clones, 75% to 85% recorded once. Sequencing input: PBMCs. Source of these receptors: a female donor in good health and CMV-seropositive.

This clone has a single count. The rearrangement links TRBV7-8 to TRBJ2-5; TRBD2 matches 8 bases. This CDR3 is 15 amino acids long. V trimming: 0 bases; J trimming: 3 bases; junction bases outside the gene matches: 3. Per germline, CDR1 SGHVS and CDR2 FQNEAQ. CDR3 DNA sequence: TGTGCCAGCAGCTTAGCTGGGACTAGGGAAGAGACCCAGTACTTC. Translation gives CASSLAGTREETQYF.

This chain joins TRBV11-1 and TRBJ1-1, with D maybe TRBD1 (6 bases). V lost 5 bases, J lost 0 bases, and 13 bases lay in between. The CDR3 has 15 amino acids. Germline-derived CDR1 and CDR2 are SGHAT and FQDESV (reference sequence). CDR3 loop: CASSARGAMNTEAFF. CDR3 DNA sequence: TGTGCCAGCAGCGCCAGGGGCGCCATGAACACTGAAGCTTTCTTT.

In this sample, this clone turned up once. This chain uses TRBV19 with TRBJ1-2; the match to TRBD1 covers 8 bases. CDR3 length: 14 amino acids. Germline V lookup: CDR1 LNHDA, CDR2 SQIVND (reference sequence). The V gene end was trimmed by 6 bases and the J gene end by 8 bases; junction bases not matched to a gene: 11. CDR3 in DNA: TGTGCCAGTAGCCCCGGACAGGGCTATAGGGGCTACACCTTC. Its protein product is CASSPGQGYRGYTF.

The CDR3 DNA follows: TGTGCCAGTAGACTCAGGGGCGGGAGCAATCAGCCCCAGCATTTT. This sequence encodes CASRLRGGSNQPQHF. The chain combines TRBV19 with TRBJ1-5, with a weak D call TRBD1 (6 bases). V shed 6 bases and J shed 1 base, with 13 bases lying between them. The CDR3 has 15 amino acids. Germline V CDR1 and CDR2: LNHDA, SQIVND (reference sequence).

The chain is built from TRBV12-5 and TRBJ1-3; D remains unclear. Germline V CDR1 and CDR2: LGHNT, FRNRAP. V lost 6 bases to trimming and J lost 9 bases, with 9 bases between them. The CDR3 spans 11 residues. In DNA, the CDR3 is TGTGCTAGTGGGTACGGGAGCACCATATATTTT. Translation gives CASGYGSTIYF.

This clone was detected a few times. The gene calls are TRBV10-3 and TRBJ1-2, with D possibly matching TRBD1 (6 bases). CDR3 length equals 14 residues. Germline V gene sequence: CDR1 ENHRY, CDR2 SYGVKD. V was trimmed by 4 bases and J by 8 bases, leaving 17 bases between them. For the CDR3, the DNA is TGTGCCATCAGTGGGGGTAACAGGGTGGGCGGCTACACCTTC. Its protein is CAISGGNRVGGYTF.

CDR3 DNA: TGTGCCAGCAGTTACGGAACAGTTATGAACACTGAAGCTTTCTTT. Protein sequence: CASSYGTVMNTEAFF. The chain couples TRBV6-5 to TRBJ1-1; D gene uncertain. The CDR3 is made up of 15 amino acids. V was pared by 2 bases and J by 0 bases, with 10 bases between. Germline V gene lookup returns CDR1 MNHEY and CDR2 SVGAGI.

The CDR3 bases are TGTGCCACCAGCGGACTAGCGGGGGGGCCGGGGTACACCGGGGAGCTGTTTTTT. This sequence encodes CATSGLAGGPGYTGELFF. The chain carries TRBV15 and TRBJ2-2, with TRBD2 identical over 15 bases. J was trimmed by 3 bases and V by 5 bases; bases with no gene match: 7. The germline V gene encodes CDR1 LNHNV and CDR2 YYDKDF (reference sequence). The CDR3 loop spans 18 amino acids. Supplemented by reference TRBV15 and TRBJ2-2, the full variable domain reads DAMVIQNPRYQVTQFGKPVTLSCSQTLNHNVMYWYQQKSSQAPKLLFHYYDKDFNNEADTPDNFQSRRPNTSFCFLDIRSPGLGDTAMYLCATSGLAGGPGYTGELFFGEGSRLTVL.

This sequence joins TRBV7-2 and TRBJ2-3; 9 bases fit TRBD2. The junction had 2 bases not matched to a gene; V was cut back by 3 bases and J by 4 bases. The CDR3 loop spans 14 amino acids. Germline CDR1 and CDR2: SGHTA and FQGNSA. CDR3 in amino acids: CASSLGLASDTQYF. Here the CDR3 DNA reads TGTGCCAGCAGCTTGGGACTAGCTTCAGATACGCAGTATTTT.

This chain connects TRBV30 to TRBJ2-3, with D unresolved. Germline CDR1 GTSNPN, CDR2 SVGIG (reference sequence). The CDR3 is 16 amino acids. Trimming took off 0 bases at V and 5 bases at J, with 18 bases between the two ends. The CDR3 loop reads CAWSVTGSRMGDTQYF. The CDR3 DNA follows: TGTGCCTGGAGTGTGACCGGGTCCAGAATGGGAGATACGCAGTATTTT.

The chain joins TRBV28 to TRBJ2-6; 9 bases are shared with TRBD1. With 10 bases clipped from V and 1 base from J, the junction kept 11 bases outside the gene matches. CDR3 size: 17 residues. Germline CDR1 MDHEN, CDR2 SYDVKM. The CDR3 sequence is CATDSRDRVSGANVLTF. CDR3 in DNA: TGTGCCACTGATAGCCGGGACAGGGTGTCTGGGGCCAACGTCCTGACTTTC.

Concerning this clone itself: The germline gene is not matched at one end of the junction; a read error may be the cause. This chain joins TRBV7-9 and TRBJ2-7; tentative D call: TRBD1 (5 bases). This CDR3 has 12 residues. Germline CDR1 reads SEHNR; CDR2 reads FQNEAQ (reference sequence). The DNA of the CDR3 is TGTTCCAGCAGCTTCCAGGGCTACGAGCAGTACTTC. Translating it yields CSSSFQGYEQYF.

J is TRBJ2-1 and V is TRBV7-9, with D tentatively TRBD2 (6 bases). Germline assignment: CDR1 SEHNR and CDR2 FQNEAQ (reference sequence). This CDR3 is built from 17 residues. V shed 4 bases and J shed 0 bases, with 16 bases lying between them. Written as DNA, the CDR3 is TGTGCCAGCAGCTGGCTATCGGCGGGGAGCTCCTACAATGAGCAGTTCTTC. Its translation: CASSWLSAGSSYNEQFF. Based on the CDR3 plus reference TRBV7-9 and TRBJ2-1, the full variable domain is DTGVSQNPRHKITKRGQNVTFRCDPISEHNRLYWYRQTLGQGPEFLTYFQNEAQLEKSRLLSDRFSAERPKGSFSTLEIQRTEQGDSAMYLCASSWLSAGSSYNEQFFGPGTRLTVL.

The chain uses TRBV7-9 and TRBJ2-1; the match to TRBD1 covers 7 bases. This CDR3 has 15 residues. Germline CDR1 SEHNR, CDR2 FQNEAQ (reference sequence). The V segment lost 5 bases and the J segment 3 bases; nucleotides outside the gene matches: 7. CDR3 sequence: CASSLPGQIYNEQFF. CDR3 nucleotide sequence: TGTGCCAGCAGCCTTCCGGGACAGATCTACAATGAGCAGTTCTTC.

V and J are TRBV28 and TRBJ1-2; 10 bases map to TRBD1. Germline V gives CDR1 MDHEN, CDR2 SYDVKM. The CDR3 runs to 15 residues. V trimming: 2 bases; J trimming: 4 bases; junction bases outside the gene matches: 4. CDR3 DNA: TGTGCCAGCAGTTTACGGACAGGGGGATCCTATGGCTACACCTTC. Translation: CASSLRTGGSYGYTF.

The V and J genes are TRBV2 and TRBJ2-5; possible D gene TRBD2, 7 bases. Germline assignment: CDR1 SNHLY and CDR2 FYNNEI. Trimming took off 6 bases at V and 2 bases at J, with 16 bases between the two ends. The CDR3 contains 15 residues. CDR3 sequence reads: CASRGGQGTQETQYF. The CDR3 bases are TGTGCCAGCAGGGGGGGGCAGGGGACGCAAGAGACCCAGTACTTC. The variable domain in full, with the rest retrieved from reference TRBV2 and TRBJ2-5, is EPEVTQTPSHQVTQMGQEVILRCVPISNHLYFYWYRQILGQKVEFLVSFYNNEISEKSEIFDDQFSVERPDGSNFTLKIRSTKLEDSAMYFCASRGGQGTQETQYFGPGTRLLVL.

The CDR3 nucleotides read TGTGCCAGCGGCCCGTTTGTGGCAGGGCAGTTCTTC. Its translation: CASGPFVAGQFF. J is TRBJ2-1 and V is TRBV27; D call uncertain. The CDR3 contains 12 residues. Germline lookup yields CDR1 MNHEY and CDR2 SMNVEV (reference sequence). The V end was cut by 8 bases, the J end by 12 bases, with 17 bases between.

The chain combines TRBV7-6 with TRBJ1-1; TRBD1 is a possible D gene (5 bases). V lost 5 bases and J 8 bases, leaving 15 bases between the germline ends. Germline V gene sequence: CDR1 SGHVS, CDR2 FNYEAQ. The CDR3 covers 13 residues. This CDR3 is CASSPPGGVEAFF. CDR3 nucleotide sequence: TGTGCCAGCAGCCCCCCGGGGGGAGTGGAAGCTTTCTTT.

This rearrangement joins TRBV29-1 to TRBJ2-7; weak D call: TRBD2 (5 bases). Trimming left V 6 bases short and J 11 bases short, with 23 bases between. CDR1 and CDR2 from the germline V gene are SQVTM and ANQGSEA. CDR3 length: 13 amino acids. CDR3 in amino acids: CSVETGFGSGEYF. DNA for the CDR3: TGCAGCGTCGAGACCGGATTCGGCTCCGGGGAGTACTTC.

The chain employs TRBV10-3 and TRBJ1-2, with a possible D match to TRBD1 (6 bases). Germline CDR1 reads ENHRY; CDR2 reads SYGVKD. V gave up 6 bases and J gave up 7 bases, with 12 bases separating them. This CDR3 has 12 amino acids. The chain's CDR3 is CAISGDTTGYTF. The CDR3 nucleotides read TGTGCCATCAGCGGGGACACCACTGGCTACACCTTC.

The rearrangement joins TRBV2 to TRBJ2-5; a possible D gene is TRBD2 (5 bases). CDR3 length: 12 residues. V gave up 9 bases and J gave up 2 bases, with 10 bases separating them. CDR1 is SNHLY, CDR2 FYNNEI, per germline. The CDR3 is CASFGEQETQYF. In DNA, the CDR3 is TGTGCCAGTTTCGGGGAGCAAGAGACCCAGTACTTC.

This clone has just a few counts. The rearrangement joins TRBV30 to TRBJ2-7, with D perhaps matching TRBD1 (5 bases). V lost 5 bases, J lost 6 bases, and 17 bases lay in between. The germline V gene has CDR1 GTSNPN and CDR2 SVGIG (reference sequence). The CDR3 is made up of 13 amino acids. The CDR3 here is CAWARGQTREQYF. DNA of the CDR3: TGTGCCTGGGCTAGGGGCCAGACACGCGAGCAGTACTTC.

The chain is built from TRBV2 and TRBJ1-5; D is perhaps TRBD1 (6 bases). V lost 3 bases to trimming and J lost 7 bases, with 13 bases between them. This CDR3 is 14 amino acids long. CDR1 SNHLY and CDR2 FYNNEI come from the germline V gene. The CDR3: CASSETGLGQPQHF. CDR3 sequence (DNA): TGTGCCAGCAGTGAGACAGGTTTGGGGCAGCCCCAGCATTTT.

The rearrangement links TRBV10-1 to TRBJ2-1, with 8 bases lining up with TRBD2. Unmatched junction bases numbered 14, after V lost 7 bases and J lost 6 bases. Germline V gives CDR1 WNHNN, CDR2 SYGVQD (reference sequence). The CDR3 is 16 amino acids. CDR3 in DNA: TGCGCCAGCACCCCAGTGCGGGGGGCCCCCCCCAATGAGCAGTTCTTC. Translated: CASTPVRGAPPNEQFF.

The V gene is TRBV18, the J gene TRBJ2-4; the match to TRBD2 covers 11 bases. After removal of 1 base from V and 8 bases from J, the junction contained 10 bases not matched to a gene. Per the germline V gene, CDR1 is KGHSH and CDR2 is LQKENI. The CDR3 is made up of 17 amino acids. The CDR3: CASSPRGLAGGSDIQYF. CDR3 nucleotides: TGTGCCAGCTCACCACGAGGGCTAGCGGGGGGCTCGGACATTCAGTACTTC.

V gene TRBV7-2 combines with J gene TRBJ2-5; 13 bases fit TRBD2. CDR3 length: 16 amino acids. V shed 4 bases and J 5 bases; nucleotides not matched to a gene: 7. Germline V gives CDR1 SGHTA, CDR2 FQGNSA. CDR3 sequence reads: CASSSGLAGRLETQYF. CDR3 DNA: TGTGCCAGCAGCTCGGGACTAGCGGGGAGGTTGGAGACCCAGTACTTC. Complete variable domain (other parts from reference TRBV7-2 and TRBJ2-5): GAGVSQSPSNKVTEKGKDVELRCDPISGHTALYWYRQSLGQGLEFLIYFQGNSAPDKSGLPSDRFSAERTGGSVSTLTIQRTQQEDSAVYLCASSSGLAGRLETQYFGPGTRLLVL.

The V call is TRBV5-8, the J call TRBJ2-2, with D uncertain. Trimming removed 7 bases at V and 5 bases at J, with 18 bases between. Germline CDR1 SGHTS, CDR2 YDEGEE. The CDR3 is made up of 15 amino acids. Here the CDR3 DNA reads TGTGCCAGCTCCGGTATTCGAACGATAACCGGGGAGCTGTTTTTT. Translation gives CASSGIRTITGELFF.